This T cell receptor beta chain is from a study of blood T cell repertoires in COVID-19. Overall study: Researchers got acute and convalescent COVID-19 samples from the United States, Italy and Spain.

Profiled with immunoSEQ multiplex PCR; TCRdb holds only in-frame clones, not every one. The table has about 59,000 clones, about nine tenths seen once. Germline-derived CDR1 and CDR2 are LGHNA and YSLEER. The CDR3 consists of 16 residues. With V trimmed by 1 base and J by 10 bases, 8 bases remained unmatched. This chain joins TRBV4-3 and TRBJ2-1; TRBD2 agrees at 12 bases. The clonotype originates from a human donor in a cohort sampled during active COVID-19. The sequencing sample was made of peripheral blood. The CDR3 DNA reads as TGCGCCAGCAGCCAAGCGTCCCTAGCGGGGGGGCAAGAGCAGTTCTTC. Protein product: CASSQASLAGGQEQFF.